This T cell receptor (beta chain) was retrieved from a study of blood T cell repertoires in COVID-19. On the study more broadly: Sites across the United States, Italy and Spain contributed samples from acute and convalescent COVID-19.

Methods used by the authors: Quantification of nucleated cells was approximated via reference gene primer amplification. This table comes from immunoSEQ multiplex PCR, and its TCRdb copy is limited to in-frame clones, with some not included. V, J and clone size are taken as reported in that table, and D and trimming were inferred from the DNA itself. The profile shows roughly 250,000 clones, 88% of them singletons. Trimming cost V 4 bases and J 0 bases; bases outside gene matches: 13. Germline assignment: CDR1 KGHDR and CDR2 SFDVKD. The CDR3 covers 18 residues. Sequenced input: peripheral blood. The V and J genes are TRBV24-1 and TRBJ1-1; TRBD1 aligns across 7 bases. The receptor was isolated from a woman under 40 with acute or convalescent COVID-19. DNA for the CDR3: TGTGCCACCAGTGACGCTAAAACAGGGGACCCCATGAACACTGAAGCTTTCTTT. Translated, it gives CATSDAKTGDPMNTEAFF.